One T cell receptor (beta chain) is described in this entry. Its antigen remains unidentified. Per-base qualities were not stored, and no clone one base away is much larger. This record comes from a study of cytomegalovirus exposure and HLA in healthy donors (dated by TCRdb to 2015 to 2018). For context, the study as a whole: The 500 to 800 repertoires of the first cohort and the 120 validation repertoires were produced on the same platform, according to a later analysis. The study was designed to test whether signatures of past pathogen exposure could be identified by cataloging public T cell receptors. Along with the approximately 670-subject first cohort, a separate validation cohort of over 90 different subjects was used. To predict cytomegalovirus infection status, the study combined high-throughput TCR immunosequencing, statistical association of individual TCRs with disease status, and machine learning. Broader findings and caveats from the paper: The authors suggested that the approach could potentially be extended to other disease states and immunological phenotypes. A later analysis found that TCRs clustered in the first cohort also tended to co-occur in the 120 validation repertoires, with approximately 95% of cluster scores above 0. All 120 or so repertoires were used to score co-occurrence in the validation cohort in a later analysis, because that analysis had no HLA typing for the cohort. In vitro tests confirmed that a few of the cytomegalovirus-associated TCR beta chains recognize cytomegalovirus antigens. The classifier was reported to diagnose cytomegalovirus status with high specificity and sensitivity in both the original cohort and the validation cohort. A total of fewer than 200 TCR beta chains were listed by the study as associated with cytomegalovirus. Most TCR sequences were observed very rarely across donors, whereas some public TCRs were present in many individuals.

Libraries were prepared through the immunoSEQ multiplex PCR assay. The original pipeline was this. To diagnose cytomegalovirus status from the catalog of TCR beta chain sequences, a statistical classification framework was built. Here the immuneACCESS table is served through TCRdb, limited to in-frame sequences with V and J called. Missing clones are a known gap in these copies; in checked studies unresolved V genes cover under half, and the rest lacks a known reason. The V and J calls and clone size are taken from that table; D and trimming were inferred from the DNA. In this sample the table shows about 72,000 clones, approximately 94% of which occur a single time. About 1.9% of the sample rests with the top ten. The donors were included in the validation cohort of around 120 subjects, a group kept apart from the approximately 670-subject first cohort. CDR1 and CDR2 are read off the germline V gene as SGHDN and FVKESK. The CDR3 goes from the cysteine to the phenylalanine over 15 residues. The sequence is cut down to CDR3 DNA, 45 bases in frame from base 1. Relative to germline, V is missing 6 bases and J is missing 6 bases, with 7 bases of the junction outside any gene match.

The sample was PBMCs. This TCR derives from a woman younger than 30 in good health and CMV-seropositive. The chain is assembled from TRBV14 and TRBJ2-7, with 14 middle bases fitting TRBD2. This receptor has the CDR3 CASRSSGLAGGEQYF. The DNA sequence reads TGTGCCAGCAGATCTTCCGGACTAGCGGGAGGCGAGCAGTACTTC.